This TCR beta chain stems from a study of T-cell reconstitution after alpha-beta-depleted transplantation in children. Study-level points and caveats: By about two months after transplant, alpha-beta T cells reportedly arose from several hundred graft clones that had expanded.

The library targeted TCRbeta and was prepared with unique molecular identifiers. TCRdb independently ran MiXCR on the PCR reads; one entry per CDR3 protein. The repertoire consists of about 200,000 distinct CDR3 sequences, with roughly 9.1% occurring once and the leading ten covering about a third. To note about this clonotype: Its antigen is currently unknown.

The sequencing used PBMCs, mostly from graft donor cells, collected 360 days after TCRalphabeta/CD19-depleted stem cell transplant. This clonotype originated in a male patient aged 2 to 10 who had a stem cell transplant for acute myeloid leukemia, so the T cells may come from the graft donor.

This chain's CDR3 is CASSLGASGPYNEQFF. The DNA for the CDR3 is TGCGCCAGCAGCTTGGGGGCTAGCGGGCCCTACAATGAGCAGTTCTTC. The chain has TRBV5-1 and TRBJ2-1; 8 bases agree with TRBD2. The trim removed 0 bases at V and 2 bases at J, leaving 4 bases unmatched. The length of the CDR3 is 16 residues. Looked up from germline, CDR1 is SGHRS and CDR2 is YFSETQ.